This T cell receptor beta chain was identified in a study of shared clonotypes between healthy human individuals. The CDR3 sequence is 12 residues long. Per the germline V gene, CDR1 is MNHNY and CDR2 is SVGAGI (reference sequence). Trimming took 8 bases from V and 2 from J, leaving 10 bases between them. The table came from immunoSEQ multiplex PCR; TCRdb's copy has only in-frame clones and leaves some out. Among roughly 1 million clones listed, roughly 70% were seen once. Source material: memory CD4+ T cells sorted from blood. As for subset: CD45RA-negative fraction. This sequence joins TRBV6-6 and TRBJ2-7, with D maybe TRBD1 (6 bases). The TCR sequence derives from a man aged 18 to 35 in good health. CDR3 loop: CASCSGAYEQYF. Written as DNA, the CDR3 is TGTGCCAGCTGCTCAGGGGCCTACGAGCAGTACTTC.